This T cell receptor beta chain was sequenced for a study of shared clonotypes between healthy human individuals. The deep-level immunoSEQ assay was used. Measured with immunoSEQ multiplex PCR; TCRdb has only the in-frame clones, and not every one. The top ten hold 9.5% to 15% of the sample, which has about half a million clones, around 85% seen once. In this sample, this clone turned up once. CDR3 length equals 14 residues. Between the trimmed V and J ends, which lost 0 bases and 2 bases, there was a span of 7 bases. Germline V lookup: CDR1 SGHAT, CDR2 FQNNGV. The sequencing sample was made of PBMCs. The chain uses TRBV11-2 and TRBJ1-2; D not resolved. The source is a woman in her forties in good health. Some clones in this sample may be carry-over from other donors' samples. The CDR3 bases are TGTGCCAGCAGCTTAGAGGGAGTGAACTATGGCTACACCTTC. Amino acid sequence: CASSLEGVNYGYTF.